Presented here are 22 T cell receptor beta chains from one specimen sequenced in a study of blood T cell repertoires in COVID-19. The repertoire was sequenced with immunoSEQ multiplex PCR; TCRdb's copy has only in-frame clones and lacks some. The sample shows about 170,000 clones, over 75% of them seen only once. Sequencing was carried out using peripheral blood. The source is a man older than 75 with COVID-19, enrolled during active disease.

The V gene is TRBV7-9, the J gene TRBJ2-1, with D possibly TRBD1 on 5 matching bases. Between the trimmed V and J ends, which lost 4 bases and 4 bases, there was a span of 17 bases. The germline V gene has CDR1 SEHNR and CDR2 FQNEAQ (reference sequence). The length of the CDR3 is 16 residues. CDR3 sequence: CASSSYQGSRYNEQFF. DNA for the CDR3: TGTGCCAGCAGCTCCTACCAGGGATCTAGATACAATGAGCAGTTCTTC.

The genes are TRBV6-2 or TRBV6-3 and TRBJ1-3, with D unresolved. Germline-derived CDR1 and CDR2 are MNHEY and SVGEGT. CDR3 length: 18 residues. The germline V and J ends were trimmed by 0 bases and 0 bases, with 15 bases remaining between them. CDR3 sequence reads: CASSYSFSGSGSGNTIYF. CDR3 sequence (DNA): TGTGCCAGCAGTTACTCATTTTCCGGGTCGGGCTCTGGAAACACCATATATTTT.

This rearrangement joins TRBV10-3 to TRBJ1-5; D gene uncertain. The V end lost 10 bases, the J end lost 0 bases, and 19 bases lay between the germline ends. This CDR3 spans 16 amino acids. The germline CDR1 and CDR2 sequences are ENHRY and SYGVKD. The CDR3 is CANPLPPEDSNQPQHF. The DNA for the CDR3 is TGTGCCAACCCGCTTCCCCCAGAAGATAGCAATCAGCCCCAGCATTTT.

The rearrangement uses TRBV4-2 and TRBJ2-5; the match to TRBD2 covers 8 bases. V lost 0 bases, J lost 5 bases, and 5 bases stayed unmatched. This CDR3 is 15 amino acids long. CDR1 and CDR2 from the germline V gene are LGHNA and YNFKEQ. CDR3 sequence: CASSQDPSGFETQYF. CDR3 nucleotide sequence: TGTGCCAGCAGCCAAGACCCTAGCGGGTTTGAGACCCAGTACTTC.

The V call is TRBV6-5, the J call TRBJ2-1; 7 bases line up with TRBD1. This CDR3 is 14 amino acids long. The ends lost 6 bases at V and 4 bases at J; junction bases unmatched: 6. Germline V gene data show CDR1 as MNHEY and CDR2 as SVGAGI. Here the CDR3 reads CASSPGQSYNEQFF. The CDR3 nucleotides are TGTGCCAGCAGCCCGGGACAGTCTTACAATGAGCAGTTCTTC.

This chain connects TRBV7-2 to TRBJ1-2, with 7 bases aligning to TRBD1. V shed 4 bases and J 4 bases; nucleotides not matched to a gene: 6. This CDR3 spans 14 amino acids. CDR1 is SGHTA, CDR2 FQGNSA, per germline. Written as DNA, the CDR3 is TGTGCCAGCAGCTACTCGACAGGGACCTATGGCTACACCTTC. It is translated as CASSYSTGTYGYTF.

The chain employs TRBV6-6 and TRBJ2-2; the match to TRBD1 covers 8 bases. The CDR3 has 15 amino acids. The V segment lost 0 bases and the J segment 5 bases; nucleotides outside the gene matches: 2. Germline V CDR1 and CDR2: MNHNY, SVGAGI (reference sequence). In DNA form, the CDR3 reads TGTGCCAGCAGTTACTCGGACAGGGTAACCGGGGAGCTGTTTTTT. As protein: CASSYSDRVTGELFF.

The CDR3 region is CASSGDTRVYQPQHF. In nucleotides, the CDR3 is TGTGCCAGCAGTGGGGACACCAGGGTCTACCAGCCCCAGCATTTT. The chain recombines TRBV2 with TRBJ1-5; possible D gene TRBD1, 6 bases. Per germline, CDR1 SNHLY and CDR2 FYNNEI. This CDR3 comprises 15 residues. Trimming pared 4 bases from V and 7 bases from J, leaving 17 bases between.

Written as DNA, the CDR3 is TGTGCCAGCAGCTTAGGGCCACAAGAGACCCAGTACTTC. Translation gives CASSLGPQETQYF. The chain joins TRBV7-3 to TRBJ2-5, with no clear D. The CDR3 has 13 amino acids. Germline V CDR1 and CDR2: SGHTA, FQGTGA. The V gene lost 2 bases and the J gene lost 2 bases, with 6 bases spanning the gap.

The rearrangement uses TRBV19 and TRBJ1-2; no reliable D call. V dropped 4 bases and J dropped 4 bases, with 4 bases sitting between them. In germline, CDR1 is LNHDA, CDR2 SQIVND (reference sequence). This CDR3 is 11 amino acids long. CDR3 amino acids: CASSNSYGYTF. CDR3 nucleotides: TGTGCCAGTAGTAATAGCTATGGCTACACCTTC.

The chain combines TRBV5-1 with TRBJ1-2, with D unclear. The V gene's germline CDR1 is SGHRS and CDR2 YFSETQ. The length of the CDR3 is 12 residues. Trimming removed 2 bases from V and 9 bases from J, with 11 bases in between. The CDR3 region has the DNA TGCGCCAGCAGCTTCGATCGCGAGAGCTACACCTTC. Protein sequence: CASSFDRESYTF. The full variable domain, rest sourced from reference TRBV5-1 and TRBJ1-2, is KAGVTQTPRYLIKTRGQQVTLSCSPISGHRSVSWYQQTPGQGLQFLFEYFSETQRNKGNFPGRFSGRQFSNSRSEMNVSTLELGDSALYLCASSFDRESYTFGSGTRLTVV.

The chain combines TRBV19 with TRBJ1-4, with TRBD1 matching over 7 bases. Germline V gives CDR1 LNHDA, CDR2 SQIVND (reference sequence). The CDR3 covers 15 residues. V lost 5 bases and J lost 3; bases outside the gene matches: 6. CDR3 coding DNA: TGTGCCAGTAGTTCCCGGGACAGATCTAATGAAAAACTGTTTTTT. Protein: CASSSRDRSNEKLFF.

The V and J genes are TRBV7-9 and TRBJ2-5; TRBD2 might be the D (5 bases). V was clipped by 4 bases and J by 4 bases, with 25 bases between them. There are 18 residues in the CDR3. Germline-derived CDR1 and CDR2 are SEHNR and FQNEAQ (reference sequence). The CDR3 nucleotides are TGTGCCAGCAGCTCATTTCTTAGGGAGCCACGGAAAGGAGAGACCCAGTACTTC. The encoded protein is CASSSFLREPRKGETQYF.

Here the CDR3 reads CASSSNQGSRETQYF. The CDR3 DNA sequence: TGTGCCAGCAGTTCCAATCAGGGGTCGCGAGAGACCCAGTACTTC. The chain carries TRBV28 and TRBJ2-5; possible D gene TRBD1, 6 bases. V was pared by 4 bases and J by 4 bases, with 16 bases between. Germline assignment: CDR1 MDHEN and CDR2 SYDVKM. The CDR3 sequence is 15 residues long. The entire variable domain, with the rest obtained from reference TRBV28 and TRBJ2-5, is as follows: DVKVTQSSRYLVKRTGEKVFLECVQDMDHENMFWYRQDPGLGLRLIYFSYDVKMKEKGDIPEGYSVSREKKERFSLILESASTNQTSMYLCASSSNQGSRETQYFGPGTRLLVL.

The chain carries TRBV7-8 and TRBJ1-5; possible D gene TRBD1, 5 bases. The V gene's germline CDR1 is SGHVS and CDR2 FQNEAQ. Trimming removed 5 bases at V and 7 bases at J, with 9 bases between. This CDR3 contains 12 residues. The CDR3 sequence is CASSHRSQPQHF. The CDR3 region has the DNA TGTGCCAGCAGCCACAGGAGCCAGCCCCAGCATTTT. The full variable domain, completed using reference TRBV7-8 and TRBJ1-5, is GAGVSQSPRYKVAKRGQDVALRCDPISGHVSLFWYQQALGQGPEFLTYFQNEAQLDKSGLPSDRFFAERPEGSVSTLKIQRTQQEDSAVYLCASSHRSQPQHFGDGTRLSIL.

The genes are TRBV19 and TRBJ2-7; 12 nucleotides match TRBD2. Trimming cost V 2 bases and J 2 bases; bases outside gene matches: 16. CDR3 length: 20 amino acids. Germline V lookup: CDR1 LNHDA, CDR2 SQIVND (reference sequence). The CDR3 spells CASSITPTSLAGGYTYEQYF. CDR3 sequence (DNA): TGTGCCAGTAGTATAACCCCAACTTCACTAGCGGGGGGCTATACCTACGAGCAGTACTTC.

The CDR3, as DNA: TGTGCCAGCAGCTTAGGTGGGGGCCCAGATACGCAGTATTTT. This codes for CASSLGGGPDTQYF. V usage is TRBV7-9 and J usage is TRBJ2-3, with a possible D match to TRBD1 (6 bases). From germline, CDR1 is SEHNR and CDR2 FQNEAQ (reference sequence). This CDR3 region has 14 residues. The V gene lost 1 base and the J gene lost 4 bases, with 9 bases spanning the gap.

This clone was counted many times. The rearrangement joins TRBV29-1 to TRBJ1-1, with D unclear. V dropped 5 bases and J dropped 0 bases, with 13 bases sitting between them. The V gene's germline CDR1 is SQVTM and CDR2 ANQGSEA. The CDR3 extends over 14 amino acids. In DNA, the CDR3 is TGCAGCGTTCGACACGGGGTCTTGAACACTGAAGCTTTCTTT. Protein product: CSVRHGVLNTEAFF.

The V call is TRBV5-1, the J call TRBJ1-2, with TRBD1 matching over 10 bases. Germline CDR1 reads SGHRS; CDR2 reads YFSETQ. V shed 4 bases, J shed 4 bases, and the junction held 7 bases outside the gene matches. This CDR3 has 15 amino acids. This chain's CDR3 is CASSKDRGDGYGYTF. The CDR3 region has the DNA TGCGCCAGCAGCAAGGACAGGGGGGACGGCTATGGCTACACCTTC.

The J gene is TRBJ1-6, the V gene TRBV11-3, with 8 bases lining up with TRBD1. This CDR3 has 13 residues. With V trimmed by 5 bases and J by 14 bases, 8 bases remained unmatched. The germline V gene has CDR1 SGHNT and CDR2 YENEEA. The CDR3 spells CASSPDRGGALHF. The CDR3 nucleotides are TGTGCCAGCAGCCCTGACAGGGGCGGCGCCCTCCACTTT.

The chain is built from TRBV10-3 and TRBJ2-2, with a possible D match to TRBD1 (6 bases). Germline V gene data show CDR1 as ENHRY and CDR2 as SYGVKD. The CDR3 runs 14 residues. Between the trimmed V and J ends, which lost 8 bases and 5 bases, there was a span of 15 bases. The chain's CDR3 is CAIGTSPGTGELFF. The CDR3, as DNA: TGTGCCATCGGGACATCCCCGGGGACCGGGGAGCTGTTTTTT.

This sequence joins TRBV6-5 and TRBJ2-7; weak D call: TRBD1 (6 bases). The germline gives CDR1 MNHEY, CDR2 SVGAGI. V dropped 0 bases and J dropped 3 bases, with 9 bases sitting between them. CDR3 length: 14 residues. The CDR3 protein is CASSYSGQIYEQYF. The CDR3 DNA reads TGTGCCAGCAGTTACTCCGGACAGATCTACGAGCAGTACTTC.